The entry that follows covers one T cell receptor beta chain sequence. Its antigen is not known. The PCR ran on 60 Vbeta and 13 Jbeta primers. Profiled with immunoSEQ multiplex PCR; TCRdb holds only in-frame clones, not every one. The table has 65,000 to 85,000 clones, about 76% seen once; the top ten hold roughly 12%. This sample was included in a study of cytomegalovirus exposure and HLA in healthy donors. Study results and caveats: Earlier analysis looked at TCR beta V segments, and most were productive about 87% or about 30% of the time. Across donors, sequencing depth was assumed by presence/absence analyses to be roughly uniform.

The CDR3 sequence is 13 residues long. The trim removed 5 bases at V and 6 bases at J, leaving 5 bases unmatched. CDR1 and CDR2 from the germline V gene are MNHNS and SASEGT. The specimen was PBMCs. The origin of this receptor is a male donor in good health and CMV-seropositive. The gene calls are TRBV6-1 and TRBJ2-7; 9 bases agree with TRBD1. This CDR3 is CASSTGQGREQYF. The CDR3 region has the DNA TGTGCCAGCAGTACGGGACAGGGACGCGAGCAGTACTTC.